This T cell receptor beta chain appears in the sequencing data of a study of T-cell memory formation after mild COVID-19. Study findings and constraints: Balance between CD4 and CD8 was seen in clones contracting day 15 to 85, and a CD4+ lean was seen in later expanders. Chiefly within CM and EM were the contracting CD4+ clones; CD8+ ones were within EMRA.

TCRdb re-analysed the 5' RACE reads in MiXCR, keeping a single row per CDR3 protein. The table records under 200,000 distinct CDR3 sequences, roughly 12% of them present only once. V shed 0 bases and J shed 4 bases, with 10 bases lying between them. The CDR3 is 14 amino acids. Germline V gives CDR1 SGHRS, CDR2 YFSETQ. This clonotype has just a few counts. Its antigen is still unknown. The chain employs TRBV5-1 and TRBJ1-2, with D maybe TRBD1 (6 bases). What was sequenced was PBMCs or a T cell subset sorted from them (not recorded which). This receptor was taken from a man aged 18 to 30 who had mild COVID-19 (a few samples of this study predate the infection). Cell type and time point are not known. DNA of the CDR3: TGCGCCAGCAGCTTGGATGCGGACAGCTATGGCTACACCTTC. This codes for CASSLDADSYGYTF.